The text below deals with one TCR beta chain. This record belongs to a study of shared T cell receptors in the human thymus. Clones were read by immunoSEQ multiplex PCR, and TCRdb kept only the in-frame ones, dropping some. The sample yields over 650,000 clones, around 87% seen once. J gave up 6 bases and V 10 bases, and 8 bases lay outside the gene matches. CDR1 and CDR2 (germline): LNHDA, SQIVND (reference sequence). This CDR3 spans 12 amino acids. The same sample was also studied in work on human thymus T cells. That work adds: Congenital heart defects were the reason for the corrective surgery that the donors, healthy Finnish infants, were having. Thymic material originated from resections removed in the course of corrective heart surgery. Biased V and J segment usage appeared in thymus and peripheral blood. Related research reported highly overlapping thymic repertoires among unrelated individuals.

Sequenced sample: thymocytes. The receptor was derived from a boy in the first two years of life with a congenital heart defect. V usage is TRBV19 and J usage is TRBJ1-2, with 7 bases fitting TRBD1. The CDR3 reads CATEGGADGYTF. The CDR3 coding sequence is TGTGCCACTGAAGGGGGCGCGGATGGCTACACCTTC.